This T cell receptor beta chain was identified in a study of early T cells in non-severe SARS-CoV-2 infection. Each cDNA molecule carried a unique molecular identifier. MiXCR, applied by TCRdb to the 5' RACE reads, yields one record per CDR3 protein. This table has around 84,000 distinct CDR3 sequences, about 12% appearing once. The table lists this clonotype with many counts. Its specificity is unknown. Study-level results: Reliance on VDJdb matching favored anti-spike CD8 responses; private and CD4 specificities were missed.

The CDR3 totals 14 residues. In germline, CDR1 is SGDLS, CDR2 YYNGEE. Trimming removed 3 bases from V and 4 bases from J, with 11 bases in between. The V call is TRBV9, the J call TRBJ1-3; D gene unclear. This receptor was obtained from an adult who was a healthcare worker with PCR-confirmed SARS-CoV-2 infection or an uninfected control (not recorded which). The material sequenced was whole blood. This CDR3 reads CASSAAFNGNTIYF. In DNA form, the CDR3 reads TGTGCCAGCAGCGCCGCCTTTAACGGAAACACCATATATTTT.